The rows below give T cell receptor beta chains drawn from one sample of a study of T cells in Graves' hyperthyroidism and ophthalmopathy. One entry per CDR3 protein results from TCRdb running MiXCR on the multiplex PCR reads. The data contain about 290,000 distinct CDR3 sequences, 13% of them singletons. The sequencing input was blood. Source of these receptors: a woman between 25 and 40 years old with Graves' hyperthyroidism that later progressed to Graves' ophthalmopathy. Each CDR3 is given with its conserved first and last residue. Each record gives: V gene, clone size, D gene, J gene, CDR3 DNA, CDR3 protein. A D gene is named only where the DNA matches it firmly. The size entry is marked missing in some rows and otherwise reads once, few, many or a size class.

>TRBV20-1|many|TRBD2|TRBJ2-3
TGCAGTGCGCAGGGAGGGACAGATACGCAGTATTTT
CSAQGGTDTQYF
>TRBV4-3|NA|NA|TRBJ2-1
TGCGCCAGCAGCCAAGATTGGGCCAATGAGCAGTTCTTC
CASSQDWANEQFF
>TRBV6-5|NA|NA|TRBJ2-1
TGTGCCGGCAGTTACTCCGTGGGGGGCGCGGACTACAATGAGCAGTTCTTC
CAGSYSVGGADYNEQFF
>TRBV12-3/TRBV12-4|many|TRBD1|TRBJ2-1
TGTGCCAGCAGCCGACAGGGGACTTTGACCAATGAGCAGTTCTTC
CASSRQGTLTNEQFF
>TRBV2|many|NA|TRBJ2-5
TGTGCCAGCAGTGAATCGGTGCAGCCCCGCGGGTCTCTTGGAGAGACCCAGTACTTC
CASSESVQPRGSLGETQYF
>TRBV27|few|NA|TRBJ2-6
TGTGCCAGTCGCGGCCAGGGCCCTGGGGCCAACGTCCTGACTTTC
CASRGQGPGANVLTF
>TRBV27|many|NA|TRBJ2-3
TGTGCCAGCAGTCCCCTCTTCTTTCAGACTAGCACAGATACGCAGTATTTT
CASSPLFFQTSTDTQYF
>TRBV29-1|many|NA|TRBJ1-2
TGCAGCGTTGATCCGTCGGACAGAACGGCCCATGGGTATGGCTACACCTTC
CSVDPSDRTAHGYGYTF
>TRBV15|NA|TRBD2|TRBJ2-3
TGTGCCACCAAAGCGGCGGGAGGCACAGATACGCAGTATTTT
CATKAAGGTDTQYF
>TRBV6-2/TRBV6-3|many|NA|TRBJ2-5
TGTGCCAGCACGGGACTGCAAGAGACCCAGTACTTC
CASTGLQETQYF
>TRBV14|NA|TRBD2|TRBJ2-1
TGTACCAGCAGCCAAGCCGGACTAGCGGAGGTGGGGTACAATGAGCAGTTCTTC
CTSSQAGLAEVGYNEQFF
>TRBV7-2|many|TRBD1|TRBJ2-3
TGTGCCAGCAGCTTAGACAGGGGGCTGAGCACAGATACGCAGTATTTT
CASSLDRGLSTDTQYF
>TRBV30|many|TRBD1|TRBJ2-7
TGTGCCTTTTCAGGGGGCGCCGAGCAGTACTTC
CAFSGGAEQYF
>TRBV7-2|NA|NA|TRBJ2-5
TGTGCCAGCAGCTCCCAGGGAGTCGGTGGGACCCAGTACTTC
CASSSQGVGGTQYF
>TRBV6-2/TRBV6-3|many|NA|TRBJ1-1
TGTGCCAGCAGTCGGAGGACTGAAGCTTTCTTT
CASSRRTEAFF
>TRBV6-1|many|NA|TRBJ1-5
TGTGCCAGCAGTCTCACACGGGACCAACGAGGAATTCAGCCCCAGCATTTT
CASSLTRDQRGIQPQHF
>TRBV7-9|many|NA|TRBJ2-7
TGTGCCAGCAGCCCCTCCGGTGGCTATAAGACCTACGAGCAGTACTTC
CASSPSGGYKTYEQYF
>TRBV9|NA|TRBD2|TRBJ2-5
TGTGCCAGCAGCGGCACTAGCACGGGGGGGACCCAGTACTTC
CASSGTSTGGTQYF
>TRBV5-4|few|NA|TRBJ2-3
TGTGCCAGCAGCTTTTCGGTAGCCTCCACAGATACGCAGTATTTT
CASSFSVASTDTQYF
>TRBV27|many|NA|TRBJ2-5
TGTGCCAGCACCTATGGAGAGACCCAGTACTTC
CASTYGETQYF
>TRBV7-3|many|TRBD2|TRBJ2-3
TGTGCCAGCAGCTTAACGGGGGGACTAACGGCAGATACGCAGTATTTT
CASSLTGGLTADTQYF
>TRBV27|NA|NA|TRBJ2-3
TGTGCCAGCAGTCATGGCACAGATACGCAGTATTTT
CASSHGTDTQYF
>TRBV9|NA|NA|TRBJ2-5
TGTGCCAGCTCACCGTCTTCAGGGGTCACAAGAGAGACCCAGTACTTC
CASSPSSGVTRETQYF
>TRBV27|many|TRBD2|TRBJ2-3
TGTGCCAGCAGTTCCGCTCCGGGACTAGCGGGAGGAGATACGCAGTATTTT
CASSSAPGLAGGDTQYF
>TRBV6-1|NA|NA|TRBJ1-2
TGTGCCAGCAATCAGGGTAACTATGGCTACACCTTC
CASNQGNYGYTF
>TRBV4-3|few|NA|TRBJ2-3
TGCGCCAGCAGCCAAACCCTCGGGGTGTGGAGCACAGATACGCAGTATTTT
CASSQTLGVWSTDTQYF
>TRBV7-9|many|TRBD1|TRBJ2-1
TGTGCCAGCAGCCCAGGGGGTAGTTACAATGAGCAGTTCTTC
CASSPGGSYNEQFF
>TRBV24-1|many|TRBD1|TRBJ1-1
TGTGCCACCAGTCGGACAGGAGAAACTGAAGCTTTCTTT
CATSRTGETEAFF
>TRBV3-1|once|TRBD2|TRBJ2-1
TGTGCCAGCAGCCAACTGACTAGCGGGACCAACGAGCAGTTCTTC
CASSQLTSGTNEQFF
>TRBV7-2|many|NA|TRBJ2-3
TGTGCCAGCAGCCCACGAGACGGCACAGATACGCAGTATTTT
CASSPRDGTDTQYF
>TRBV15|many|TRBD2|TRBJ2-7
TGTGCCACCAGCAGAGGTAGCGGGAGGGCCGTCGAGCAGTACTTC
CATSRGSGRAVEQYF
>TRBV7-9|many|NA|TRBJ2-1
TGTGCCAGCAGCTTAACCGGGACTCCCTACAATGAGCAGTTCTTC
CASSLTGTPYNEQFF
>TRBV28|many|NA|TRBJ1-5
TGTGCCAGCAGTCCAAGCAATCAGCCCCAGCATTTT
CASSPSNQPQHF
>TRBV12-3/TRBV12-4|many|TRBD1|TRBJ2-2
TGTGCCAGCAGCGGGACAGGGTCGGCCGGGGAGCTGTTTTTT
CASSGTGSAGELFF
>TRBV30|many|NA|TRBJ2-6
TGTGCCTGGACCACAGGGCGCGGGGCCAACGTCCTGACTTTC
CAWTTGRGANVLTF
>TRBV3-1|many|NA|TRBJ2-3
TGTGCCAGCAGCCACGAGGTTACATCGGCAGATACGCAGTATTTT
CASSHEVTSADTQYF
>TRBV4-3|many|NA|TRBJ2-7
TGCGCCAGCAGCCAAGATAGAGCAGGCTCTGCCTACGAGCAGTACTTC
CASSQDRAGSAYEQYF
>TRBV12-3/TRBV12-4|many|NA|TRBJ2-1
TGTGCCAGCAGTCGCGTCGGTGAGCAGTTCTTC
CASSRVGEQFF
>TRBV30|many|NA|TRBJ2-7
TGTGCCTGGAGCATCCGGGACAAAAGGCACGAGCAGTACTTC
CAWSIRDKRHEQYF
>TRBV2|NA|NA|TRBJ2-1
TGTGCCAGCGCCTCAAGTCAGGGTTACAATGAGCAGTTCTTC
CASASSQGYNEQFF